The 14 T cell receptor beta chains presented below share a single source sample, sequenced in a study of T cells after yellow fever vaccination. In TCRdb, the 5' RACE reads were re-called with MiXCR into one record per CDR3 protein. Found here are 250,000 or so distinct CDR3 sequences, approximately 3.8% of them singletons; the top ten hold around 19%. Sample: PBMCs, taken 15 days after the yellow fever booster vaccination. All receptors come from a man aged 18 to 29 who received the YFV17D yellow fever vaccine.

There are many counts of this clonotype. The J gene is TRBJ2-1, the V gene TRBV7-9, with D maybe TRBD2 (6 bases). The germline CDR1 and CDR2 sequences are SEHNR and FQNEAQ (reference sequence). The CDR3 is made up of 13 amino acids. The germline V and J ends were trimmed by 4 bases and 6 bases, with 10 bases remaining between them. The chain's CDR3 is CASSSGLPNEQFF. CDR3 bases: TGTGCCAGCAGCTCGGGACTTCCCAATGAGCAGTTCTTC.

Only a few counts were recorded for this clonotype. This chain joins TRBV27 and TRBJ2-6; 7 bases map to TRBD2. The CDR3 has 16 residues. Germline V lookup: CDR1 MNHEY, CDR2 SMNVEV (reference sequence). V lost 6 bases and J lost 0; bases outside the gene matches: 5. Here the CDR3 reads CASRRSGDSGANVLTF. The CDR3 bases are TGTGCCAGCAGGCGAAGCGGGGACTCTGGGGCCAACGTCCTGACTTTC. The full variable domain, with the rest looked up from reference TRBV27 and TRBJ2-6, is EAQVTQNPRYLITVTGKKLTVTCSQNMNHEYMSWYRQDPGLGLRQIYYSMNVEVTDKGDVPEGYKVSRKEKRNFPLILESPSPNQTSLYFCASRRSGDSGANVLTFGAGSRLTVL.

The chain couples TRBV7-9 to TRBJ1-1; D is perhaps TRBD1 (5 bases). Germline V CDR1 and CDR2: SEHNR, FQNEAQ (reference sequence). V was trimmed by 5 bases and J by 6 bases, leaving 10 bases between them. The CDR3 runs 12 residues. The CDR3 is CASSQPGPEAFF. CDR3 coding DNA: TGTGCCAGCAGCCAACCGGGACCTGAAGCTTTCTTT.

The sample holds many counts of this clonotype. The chain couples TRBV5-1 to TRBJ1-6; TRBD1 matches 7 bases. The germline gives CDR1 SGHRS, CDR2 YFSETQ. J was trimmed by 1 base and V by 4 bases; bases with no gene match: 8. The CDR3 is 17 amino acids. The CDR3 coding sequence is TGCGCCAGCAGCCCGGACGGCAGGGGGTCCTATAATTCACCCCTCCACTTT. It translates to CASSPDGRGSYNSPLHF. Combining the CDR3 with reference TRBV5-1 and TRBJ1-6 gives the whole variable domain KAGVTQTPRYLIKTRGQQVTLSCSPISGHRSVSWYQQTPGQGLQFLFEYFSETQRNKGNFPGRFSGRQFSNSRSEMNVSTLELGDSALYLCASSPDGRGSYNSPLHFGNGTRLTVT.

This clonotype was seen repeatedly, ten times or more. This chain uses TRBV25-1 with TRBJ1-2; D call uncertain. The germline CDR1 and CDR2 sequences are MGHDK and SYGVNS. Trimming took 3 bases from V and 4 from J, leaving 6 bases between them. The CDR3 sequence is 12 residues long. CDR3 DNA: TGTGCCAGCAGTGACGGATCCTATGGCTACACCTTC. Amino acids: CASSDGSYGYTF.

This clonotype was observed at least ten times. The chain joins TRBV5-1 to TRBJ1-1; D not resolved. Between the trimmed V and J ends, which lost 0 bases and 1 base, there was a span of 10 bases. This CDR3 comprises 15 residues. Germline lookup yields CDR1 SGHRS and CDR2 YFSETQ. CDR3 sequence reads: CASSLGLFENTEAFF. The CDR3, as DNA: TGCGCCAGCAGCTTGGGGTTGTTCGAGAACACTGAAGCTTTCTTT.

This clonotype showed up many times. V and J are TRBV6-5 and TRBJ1-2, with 7 bases lining up with TRBD1. The CDR3 extends over 15 amino acids. V lost 0 bases to trimming and J lost 8 bases; unmatched junction nucleotides: 9. The V gene's germline CDR1 is MNHEY and CDR2 SVGAGI. CDR3 sequence (DNA): TGTGCCAGCAGTTACTCGGCGTCAGGGGGACGGGGCTACACCTTC. Protein sequence: CASSYSASGGRGYTF.

This clonotype was counted ten times or more. The chain carries TRBV7-3 and TRBJ2-1; D is perhaps TRBD2 (6 bases). This CDR3 spans 15 amino acids. V was pared by 5 bases and J by 6 bases, with 17 bases between. Germline V lookup: CDR1 SGHTA, CDR2 FQGTGA. The CDR3 sequence: CASSDGGLVANEQFF. For the CDR3, the DNA is TGTGCCAGCAGCGACGGAGGGCTAGTGGCCAATGAGCAGTTCTTC. Based on the CDR3 plus reference TRBV7-3 and TRBJ2-1, the full variable domain is GAGVSQTPSNKVTEKGKYVELRCDPISGHTALYWYRQSLGQGPEFLIYFQGTGAADDSGLPNDRFFAVRPEGSVSTLKIQRTERGDSAVYLCASSDGGLVANEQFFGPGTRLTVL.

At least ten counts were recorded for this clonotype. The chain has TRBV12-3 or TRBV12-4 and TRBJ2-7; 11 positions agree with TRBD1. The CDR3 sequence is 15 residues long. The V segment lost 6 bases and the J segment 3 bases; nucleotides outside the gene matches: 7. DNA for the CDR3: TGTGCCAGCAGCTTCAGGGGGACAGGGGGCTACGAGCAGTACTTC. The encoded protein is CASSFRGTGGYEQYF.

A few counts support this clonotype. This sequence joins TRBV11-2 and TRBJ1-2; no clear D. Per germline, CDR1 SGHAT and CDR2 FQNNGV. V was pared by 3 bases and J by 4 bases, with 12 bases between. The CDR3 is 14 residues long. The CDR3 loop is CASSLGGKGYGYTF. CDR3 sequence (DNA): TGTGCCAGCAGCTTGGGAGGAAAAGGCTATGGCTACACCTTC. Using reference TRBV11-2 and TRBJ1-2 for the parts outside the CDR3, the full variable domain is EAGVAQSPRYKIIEKRQSVAFWCNPISGHATLYWYQQILGQGPKLLIQFQNNGVVDDSQLPKDRFSAERLKGVDSTLKIQPAKLEDSAVYLCASSLGGKGYGYTFGSGTRLTVV.

This clonotype was picked up many times. This rearrangement joins TRBV20-1 to TRBJ1-2, with D perhaps matching TRBD1 (6 bases). Trimming shortened V by 5 bases and J by 5 bases, and 9 bases separated the two germline ends. Germline V lookup: CDR1 DFQATT, CDR2 SNEGSKA (reference sequence). The CDR3 spans 11 residues. The CDR3 DNA reads TGCAGTGCTCCGGACAGATATGGCTACACCTTC. As protein: CSAPDRYGYTF.

This clonotype was seen repeatedly, ten times or more. This chain links TRBV5-1 with TRBJ2-2; the D gene is possibly TRBD1 (6 bases). The CDR3 is made up of 15 amino acids. From germline, CDR1 is SGHRS and CDR2 YFSETQ. With 3 bases removed from V and 4 bases from J, the gap between germline ends came to 13 bases. The CDR3 reads CASSYGQRSTGELFF. The CDR3 coding sequence is TGCGCCAGCAGCTACGGACAGAGGAGCACCGGGGAGCTGTTTTTT.

This clonotype was recorded a few times. The chain uses TRBV4-3 and TRBJ2-6; D ambiguous. V lost 2 bases and J lost 0, with 5 bases in between. This CDR3 is built from 15 residues. Germline values: CDR1 LGHNA, CDR2 YSLEER. CDR3 bases: TGCGCCAGCAGCCAAATGGTCTCTGGGGCCAACGTCCTGACTTTC. Translated, it gives CASSQMVSGANVLTF.

CDR3 coding DNA: TGTGCCTCCACCTTCTCTGGGACAGGGTCCTACAATGAGCAGTTCTTC. Its protein product is CASTFSGTGSYNEQFF. J is TRBJ2-1 and V is TRBV30, with 9 bases matching TRBD1. V dropped 7 bases and J dropped 1; count of bases not matched to a gene: 11. The CDR3 spans 16 residues. The germline V gene has CDR1 GTSNPN and CDR2 SVGIG (reference sequence).